The rows below give T cell receptor beta chains drawn from one sample of a study of cytomegalovirus exposure and HLA in healthy donors. The assay was immunoSEQ multiplex PCR, and TCRdb's table has in-frame clones only and misses some. The listing contains around 130,000 clones. The specimen was PBMCs. These receptor sequences come from a woman aged 40 to 50 in good health and CMV-seronegative. Each CDR3 is given without its conserved first and last residue.

ASSSRQSYNEQF TRBV5-8
ASSAYDGAGEQY TRBV7-3
ASSPGRSPTDTQY TRBV13
ASSLQGLYNSPLH TRBV7-8
ASSLWGTENSPLH TRBV6-5
ASSPNSNQPQH TRBV6-6
AISVQGPNTEAF TRBV10-3
ASRSGQLNTGELF TRBV6-5
ASSLGIDSGSGNTIY TRBV5-1
ASSEPGFIYNEQF TRBV25-1
ASSTSGTSGGTQY TRBV5-4
ASSSDRYTEAF TRBV23-1
ASSPGTGRTQH TRBV5-6
SVVQGGNNEQF TRBV29-1
ASSINRGSTEAF TRBV27
ASSDSGGGADTQY TRBV6-4
ASSLYMGAGLGTEAF TRBV5-5
ASNPQDQPQH TRBV6-6
ASSHPVEGAGQPQH TRBV7-9
ASSWDRDRASPLH TRBV7-2
ASSYTGFQPQH TRBV7-9
ASSPQGRGYT TRBV9
ASSPNTGYTEAF TRBV7-2
ATSREPEGVAGGTQY TRBV15
ASSIRYGYT TRBV19
ASSLGQLIRSGNTIY TRBV5-1
ASSPQQGSGNTIY TRBV18
ASSSSTGRDTQY TRBV11-2
ASSQDRWANYDGYT TRBV4-3
ASSPRPLGGTTGNTIY TRBV28
ASRLYSNQPQH TRBV28
ASSQQGGYGYT TRBV19